What follows are 28 T cell receptor beta chains derived from one specimen sequenced in a study of graft-versus-host responses after intestinal transplantation. Here immunoSEQ multiplex PCR was the method, and the copy in TCRdb shows in-frame clones only, minus some. The sample carries tens of thousands of clones, about 92% recorded once. Their cognate antigens are unknown. Here the sequenced sample was unstimulated CD8+ T cells sorted from spleen or lymph node cells, taken before intestinal transplant. The receptors stem from a human donor who received an intestinal transplant.

This clone occurred a few times. This chain joins TRBV13 and TRBJ1-2, with 8 positions matching TRBD1. This CDR3 is 15 amino acids long. Germline lookup yields CDR1 PRHDT and CDR2 FYEKMQ (reference sequence). Unmatched junction bases numbered 6, after V lost 5 bases and J lost 1 base. The CDR3: CASSLRQGNNYGYTF. The CDR3 coding sequence is TGTGCCAGCAGCCTTCGACAGGGGAATAACTATGGCTACACCTTC. Supplemented by reference TRBV13 and TRBJ1-2, the full variable domain reads AAGVIQSPRHLIKEKRETATLKCYPIPRHDTVYWYQQGPGQDPQFLISFYEKMQSDKGSIPDRFSAQQFSDYHSELNMSSLELGDSALYFCASSLRQGNNYGYTFGSGTRLTVV.

This sequence joins TRBV9 and TRBJ1-3; TRBD1 matches 8 bases. In germline, CDR1 is SGDLS, CDR2 YYNGEE. J was trimmed by 8 bases and V by 0 bases; bases with no gene match: 13. This CDR3 has 17 amino acids. Written as DNA, the CDR3 is TGTGCCAGCAGCGTAGCTCCCGGACAGGGCCAAGGTCACACCATATATTTT. Translation gives CASSVAPGQGQGHTIYF.

The genes are TRBV27 and TRBJ1-2; 12 positions agree with TRBD1. The CDR3 consists of 16 residues. V trimming: 3 bases; J trimming: 4 bases; junction bases outside the gene matches: 6. The germline V gene has CDR1 MNHEY and CDR2 SMNVEV (reference sequence). DNA of the CDR3: TGTGCCAGCAGTTTTGGGACAGGGGGCACGGCCTATGGCTACACCTTC. Translated, it gives CASSFGTGGTAYGYTF.

CDR3 DNA sequence: TGTGCCAGCAGCGGATCAGGGTATGTGAACACTGAAGCTTTCTTT. Its translation: CASSGSGYVNTEAFF. The chain carries TRBV9 and TRBJ1-1, with D possibly TRBD1 on 5 matching bases. Germline lookup yields CDR1 SGDLS and CDR2 YYNGEE. The CDR3 loop spans 15 amino acids. V lost 3 bases to trimming and J lost 0 bases, with 12 bases between them.

J is TRBJ2-1 and V is TRBV5-6; 9 nucleotides align to TRBD1. The CDR3 contains 14 residues. Germline CDR1 is SGHDT and CDR2 is YYEEEE. J lost 8 bases, V lost 4 bases, and 7 bases had no gene match. CDR3 bases: TGTGCCAGCAGCAGCAACAGGGGGCTCTATGAGCAGTTCTTC. This sequence encodes CASSSNRGLYEQFF.

This clone was recorded once. The V and J genes are TRBV6-1 and TRBJ2-5, with D hard to call. The end of the DNA fits TRBJ2-7 better, so the J call may be wrong. This CDR3 is 13 amino acids long. From germline, CDR1 is MNHNS and CDR2 SASEGT. The CDR3 reads CASSVPQAYEQYF. CDR3 coding DNA: TGTGCCAGCAGTGTCCCCCAGGCCTACGAGCAGTACTTC.

V gene TRBV6-6 combines with J gene TRBJ1-6; TRBD1 is a possible D gene (6 bases). V was shortened by 4 bases and J by 7 bases, with 11 bases between the two germline ends. The CDR3 is made up of 14 amino acids. Germline V gene sequence: CDR1 MNHNY, CDR2 SVGAGI (reference sequence). The CDR3 DNA sequence: TGTGCCAGCAGTTCAGGACAGAAGAATTCACCCCTCCACTTT. Protein sequence: CASSSGQKNSPLHF.

The chain uses TRBV19 and TRBJ1-1; 10 nucleotides align to TRBD1. The CDR3 consists of 14 residues. With V trimmed by 6 bases and J by 1 base, 2 bases remained unmatched. Germline CDR1 reads LNHDA; CDR2 reads SQIVND (reference sequence). The CDR3 region has the DNA TGTGCCAGTAGAAGGGACAGGGGGAACACTGAAGCTTTCTTT. It codes for CASRRDRGNTEAFF.

In its sample, this clone is medium-sized. CDR3 DNA: TGTGCCAGCAGTGTTAGAGGGGACAGGATTAATGAAAAACTGTTTTTT. It yields the protein CASSVRGDRINEKLFF. V gene TRBV7-9 combines with J gene TRBJ1-4, with 8 bases aligning to TRBD1. V trimming: 6 bases; J trimming: 4 bases; junction bases outside the gene matches: 10. Germline assignment: CDR1 SEHNR and CDR2 FQNEAQ (reference sequence). The CDR3 length is 16 residues.

The V gene is TRBV13, the J gene TRBJ1-1; D is unresolved. Germline loops: CDR1 PRHDT, CDR2 FYEKMQ (reference sequence). V lost 5 bases and J lost 3, with 16 bases in between. This CDR3 region has 15 residues. CDR3 amino acids: CASSPPFFGDTEAFF. In DNA, the CDR3 is TGTGCCAGCAGCCCCCCCTTTTTCGGGGACACTGAAGCTTTCTTT.

This chain links TRBV2 with TRBJ2-4; no clear D gene. Germline CDR1 reads SNHLY; CDR2 reads FYNNEI. This CDR3 has 17 amino acids. Trimming stripped 0 bases from V and 4 bases from J, with 16 bases between. The CDR3, as DNA: TGTGCCAGCAGTGAAGCCGGTGCGCGACACGATAAAAACATTCAGTACTTC. The encoded protein is CASSEAGARHDKNIQYF.

The chain is built from TRBV7-6 and TRBJ1-2; perhaps TRBD1 as D (6 bases). Trimming removed 1 base at V and 5 bases at J, with 17 bases between. Germline V CDR1 and CDR2: SGHVS, FNYEAQ. This CDR3 has 16 amino acids. CDR3 sequence reads: CASSLGRGGQTYGYTF. As DNA, the CDR3 is TGTGCCAGCAGCTTAGGTCGCGGTGGACAGACTTATGGCTACACCTTC.

This sequence joins TRBV13 and TRBJ2-2; no clear D. V was clipped by 3 bases and J by 0 bases, with 8 bases between them. The germline V gene has CDR1 PRHDT and CDR2 FYEKMQ (reference sequence). The CDR3 has 15 residues. CDR3 DNA: TGTGCCAGCAGCTTCTTGCAGACGAACACCGGGGAGCTGTTTTTT. This codes for CASSFLQTNTGELFF.

In its sample, this clone was seen a few times. The rearrangement joins TRBV7-2 to TRBJ1-5; D possibly corresponds to TRBD1 (5 bases). Germline values: CDR1 SGHTA, CDR2 FQGNSA. The CDR3 consists of 13 residues. V lost 4 bases to trimming and J lost 11 bases, with 15 bases between them. Here the CDR3 reads CASSSTAEQAQHF. The DNA of the CDR3 is TGTGCCAGCAGCTCAACCGCCGAACAGGCCCAGCATTTT.

This clone was seen a single time. The chain recombines TRBV19 with TRBJ1-2; 8 nucleotides match TRBD1. Germline values: CDR1 LNHDA, CDR2 SQIVND (reference sequence). The CDR3 covers 14 residues. Trimming at V came to 5 bases and at J to 6 bases, leaving 8 bases not matched to a gene. This CDR3 is CASSPIGTGDGYTF. Here the CDR3 DNA reads TGTGCCAGTAGTCCCATCGGGACAGGCGATGGCTACACCTTC.

The V and J genes are TRBV27 and TRBJ2-7; no clear D gene. CDR3 length: 14 residues. The V gene's germline CDR1 is MNHEY and CDR2 SMNVEV (reference sequence). The ends were cut back, 6 bases at V and 0 bases at J, with 12 bases in the middle. CDR3 loop: CASSLDGFSYEQYF. The DNA of the CDR3 is TGTGCCAGCAGCCTAGACGGGTTCTCCTACGAGCAGTACTTC.

This chain links TRBV29-1 with TRBJ2-2; 7 positions match TRBD2. Trimming at V came to 4 bases and at J to 5 bases, leaving 1 base not matched to a gene. The CDR3 is made up of 12 amino acids. The germline V gene has CDR1 SQVTM and CDR2 ANQGSEA. The chain's CDR3 is CSVGGGTGELFF. The CDR3 DNA reads as TGCAGCGTTGGGGGGGGGACCGGGGAGCTGTTTTTT.

The chain uses TRBV6-1 and TRBJ2-5, with D possibly matching TRBD2 (7 bases). Looked up from germline, CDR1 is MNHNS and CDR2 is SASEGT. V dropped 3 bases and J dropped 4 bases, with 12 bases sitting between them. This CDR3 region has 14 residues. The DNA of the CDR3 is TGTGCCAGCAGTGAGGGGGGGCCCCGAGAGACCCAGTACTTC. It codes for CASSEGGPRETQYF.

J is TRBJ1-2 and V is TRBV9, with 8 bases that match TRBD1. Germline lookup yields CDR1 SGDLS and CDR2 YYNGEE. V was clipped by 1 base and J by 4 bases; unmatched bases: 12. This CDR3 has 17 residues. This CDR3 reads CASSVSSGTGGSYGYTF. CDR3 coding DNA: TGTGCCAGCAGCGTAAGCTCCGGGACAGGCGGGTCCTATGGCTACACCTTC. The entire variable domain, with the rest obtained from reference TRBV9 and TRBJ1-2, is as follows: DSGVTQTPKHLITATGQRVTLRCSPRSGDLSVYWYQQSLDQGLQFLIQYYNGEERAKGNILERFSAQQFPDLHSELNLSSLELGDSALYFCASSVSSGTGGSYGYTFGSGTRLTVV.

The CDR3 region is CALRTGLRPPSYNEQFF. The CDR3 DNA sequence: TGTGCCCTCCGGACAGGACTAAGGCCCCCCTCCTACAATGAGCAGTTCTTC. This chain links TRBV9 with TRBJ2-1, with a weak D call TRBD1 (7 bases). Deletions cut 10 bases from V and 0 bases from J, with 23 bases between. CDR1 is SGDLS and CDR2 is YYNGEE in the germline V gene. The CDR3 loop spans 17 amino acids.

The chain uses TRBV27 and TRBJ1-3, with D hard to call. Looked up from germline, CDR1 is MNHEY and CDR2 is SMNVEV (reference sequence). Trimming took off 8 bases at V and 0 bases at J, with 8 bases between the two ends. The CDR3 is 13 residues long. CDR3 nucleotide sequence: TGTGCCAGCCCCGGACTCTCTGGAAACACCATATATTTT. This codes for CASPGLSGNTIYF.

The V call is TRBV2, the J call TRBJ1-2, with D possibly TRBD1 on 6 matching bases. The CDR3 is 12 residues long. Germline V gene sequence: CDR1 SNHLY, CDR2 FYNNEI. Trimming shortened V by 8 bases and J by 8 bases, and 15 bases separated the two germline ends. CDR3 protein: CASHRADWGYTF. CDR3 bases: TGTGCCAGCCACAGGGCAGATTGGGGCTACACCTTC.

J is TRBJ2-3 and V is TRBV6-1, with a possible D match to TRBD1 (5 bases). Germline-derived CDR1 and CDR2 are MNHNS and SASEGT. This CDR3 comprises 11 residues. Trimming took off 6 bases at V and 13 bases at J, with 14 bases between the two ends. CDR3 region: CASSETVHEYF. CDR3 nucleotide sequence: TGTGCCAGCAGCGAGACAGTTCACGAGTATTTT.

In its sample, this clone was seen once. V is TRBV7-9 and J is TRBJ2-2, with 10 bases identical to TRBD1. The CDR3 extends over 18 amino acids. V was clipped by 5 bases and J by 4 bases; unmatched bases: 13. Per the germline V gene, CDR1 is SEHNR and CDR2 is FQNEAQ (reference sequence). The CDR3 protein is CASSLITGQGGITGELFF. CDR3 nucleotides: TGTGCCAGCAGCCTAATAACTGGACAGGGGGGGATCACCGGGGAGCTGTTTTTT.

The genes are TRBV27 and TRBJ2-5, with a possible D match to TRBD2 (7 bases). The J call may be incorrect, as the DNA end agrees better with TRBJ2-7. CDR1 and CDR2 from the germline V gene are MNHEY and SMNVEV (reference sequence). CDR3 length equals 14 residues. This CDR3 reads CASSLGGAAYEQYF. CDR3 DNA: TGTGCCAGCAGTTTAGGGGGGGCAGCCTACGAGCAGTACTTC.

The chain joins TRBV7-9 to TRBJ1-4, with 10 bases fitting TRBD1. The CDR3 sequence is 16 residues long. The germline gives CDR1 SEHNR, CDR2 FQNEAQ (reference sequence). V lost 2 bases, J lost 7 bases, and 7 bases stayed unmatched. The CDR3 region is CASSLPRDRGGEKLFF. Written as DNA, the CDR3 is TGTGCCAGCAGCTTACCCCGGGACAGGGGAGGTGAAAAACTGTTTTTT.

The chain's CDR3 is CAAGTATNEKLFF. The CDR3 DNA reads as TGTGCCGCAGGGACAGCTACTAATGAAAAACTGTTTTTT. The rearrangement links TRBV15 to TRBJ1-4, with 7 positions matching TRBD1. The CDR3 is 13 amino acids. Germline assignment: CDR1 LNHNV and CDR2 YYDKDF (reference sequence). V shed 11 bases, J shed 2 bases, and the junction held 5 bases outside the gene matches.

The V call is TRBV7-3, the J call TRBJ2-1; 9 bases align to TRBD2. The V segment lost 5 bases and the J segment 8 bases; nucleotides outside the gene matches: 10. This CDR3 comprises 15 residues. Germline V CDR1 and CDR2: SGHTA, FQGTGA. CDR3: CASSLGAGGLYEQFF. The CDR3 DNA is TGTGCCAGCAGCCTAGGGGCGGGGGGGCTTTATGAGCAGTTCTTC. The entire variable domain, with the rest obtained from reference TRBV7-3 and TRBJ2-1, is as follows: GAGVSQTPSNKVTEKGKYVELRCDPISGHTALYWYRQSLGQGPEFLIYFQGTGAADDSGLPNDRFFAVRPEGSVSTLKIQRTERGDSAVYLCASSLGAGGLYEQFFGPGTRLTVL.